This paragraph covers one TCR beta chain sequence. Its cognate antigen is unknown. V was clipped by 4 bases and J by 7 bases, with 24 bases between them. Germline CDR1 MNHEY, CDR2 SVGAGI. This CDR3 is built from 17 residues. The data were obtained in a study of tumor and adjacent non-tumor tissue in lung cancer. The library came from three nested PCR rounds adapted from ARM-PCR protocols. In TCRdb, the multiplex PCR reads were re-called with MiXCR into one record per CDR3 protein. Among more than 35,000 distinct CDR3 sequences listed, less than 70% were seen once. Study results and limitations: In normal lung, the top 100 clones were significantly more dominant than in tumor.

RNA was extracted from bulk tissue without any cell sorting. The normal lung tissue was taken more than 3 cm from the tumor edge. Donors were chemotherapy-naive, newly diagnosed lung cancer surgical patients in China, August–November 2014. The TCR was taken from a woman between 35 and 50 years old with non-small cell lung cancer. The chain recombines TRBV6-5 with TRBJ2-3; D might be TRBD1 or TRBD2, each matching 5 bases. Sequencing was done on a sample of distant non-tumor lung tissue. The CDR3 DNA reads TGTGCCAGCAGTTCAAATCGGGACCGGCGGGTTGCAAATACGCAGTATTTT. Translation: CASSSNRDRRVANTQYF.